Below, one T cell receptor (beta chain) is given with its context. Antigen: not known. All of the isolated RNA was reverse transcribed, so expressed TCRB transcripts were sequenced. Assay: immunoSEQ multiplex PCR; the TCRdb copy retains only in-frame clones and omits some. In the table there are roughly 150,000 clones, 9% of which are singletons. This entry belongs to a study of beta chain features in type 1 diabetes. General observations from the study: A moderate, significant TCRB CDR3 shortening appeared in type 1 diabetes across four CD4+ subsets.

The J segment lost 5 bases and the V segment lost 5 bases, leaving 6 bases of the junction unmatched. CDR1 is SEHNR and CDR2 is FQNEAQ in the germline V gene (reference sequence). This CDR3 is 14 amino acids long. The sequenced sample consisted of central memory CD4+ T cells from blood. The chain carries TRBV7-9 and TRBJ2-3; the match to TRBD1 covers 8 bases. This receptor was taken from a woman in her twenties or thirties with type 1 diabetes. The CDR3 region is CASSQMDREDTQYF. Written as DNA, the CDR3 is TGTGCCAGCAGCCAAATGGACAGGGAAGATACGCAGTATTTT. Variable domain in full (rest from reference TRBV7-9 and TRBJ2-3): DTGVSQNPRHKITKRGQNVTFRCDPISEHNRLYWYRQTLGQGPEFLTYFQNEAQLEKSRLLSDRFSAERPKGSFSTLEIQRTEQGDSAMYLCASSQMDREDTQYFGPGTRLTVL.